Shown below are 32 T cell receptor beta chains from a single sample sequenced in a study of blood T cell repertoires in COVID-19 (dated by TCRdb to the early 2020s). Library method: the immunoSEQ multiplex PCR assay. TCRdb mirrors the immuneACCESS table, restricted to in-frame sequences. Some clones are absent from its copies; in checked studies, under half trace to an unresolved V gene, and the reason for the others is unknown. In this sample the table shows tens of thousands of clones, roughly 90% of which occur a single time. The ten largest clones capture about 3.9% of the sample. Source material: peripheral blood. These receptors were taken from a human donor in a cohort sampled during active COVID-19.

The CDR3: CASSLAGTGGTYEQYF. CDR3 bases: TGTGCCAGCAGCTTAGCCGGGACAGGGGGTACCTACGAGCAGTACTTC. The rearrangement links TRBV7-2 to TRBJ2-7, with 11 bases matching TRBD1. This CDR3 spans 16 amino acids. CDR1 and CDR2 (germline): SGHTA, FQGNSA. J gave up 2 bases and V 0 bases, and 3 bases lay outside the gene matches.

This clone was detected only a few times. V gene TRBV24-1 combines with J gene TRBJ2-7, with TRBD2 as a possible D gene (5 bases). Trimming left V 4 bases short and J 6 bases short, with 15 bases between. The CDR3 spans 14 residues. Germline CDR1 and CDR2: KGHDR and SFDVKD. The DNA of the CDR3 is TGTGCCACCAGTGACAGGACGGGGATGAGCGAGCAGTACTTC. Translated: CATSDRTGMSEQYF.

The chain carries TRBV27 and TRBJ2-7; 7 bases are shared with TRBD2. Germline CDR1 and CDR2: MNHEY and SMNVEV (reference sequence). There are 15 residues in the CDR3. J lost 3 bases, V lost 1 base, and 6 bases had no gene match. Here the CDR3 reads CASSLYDKRGYEQYF. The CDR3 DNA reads TGTGCCAGCAGTTTATATGATAAGCGGGGCTACGAGCAGTACTTC.

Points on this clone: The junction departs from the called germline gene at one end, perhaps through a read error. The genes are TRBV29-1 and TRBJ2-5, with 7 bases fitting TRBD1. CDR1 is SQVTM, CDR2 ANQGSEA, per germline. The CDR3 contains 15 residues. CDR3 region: CSVEGLRDRTAIRHF. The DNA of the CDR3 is TGCAGCGTTGAAGGGTTAAGGGACAGAACCGCGATCAGACACTTC.

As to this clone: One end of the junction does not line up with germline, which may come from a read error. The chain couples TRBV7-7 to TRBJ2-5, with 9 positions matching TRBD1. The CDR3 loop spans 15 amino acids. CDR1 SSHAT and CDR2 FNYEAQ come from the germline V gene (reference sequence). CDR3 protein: CASSAQGAPQETQYF. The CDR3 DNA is TGTGCTAGCAGCGCACAGGGGGCCCCCCAAGAGACCCAGTACTTC.

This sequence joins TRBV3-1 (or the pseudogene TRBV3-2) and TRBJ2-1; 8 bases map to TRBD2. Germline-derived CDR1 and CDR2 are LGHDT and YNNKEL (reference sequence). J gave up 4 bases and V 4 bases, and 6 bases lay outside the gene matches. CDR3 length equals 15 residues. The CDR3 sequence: CASSRLSGSYNEQFF. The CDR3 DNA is TGTGCCAGCAGCCGTCTAAGCGGGAGTTACAATGAGCAGTTCTTC.

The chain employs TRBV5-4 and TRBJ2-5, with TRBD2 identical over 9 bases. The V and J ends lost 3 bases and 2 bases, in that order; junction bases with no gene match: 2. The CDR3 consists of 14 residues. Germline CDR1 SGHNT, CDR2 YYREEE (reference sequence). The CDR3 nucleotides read TGTGCCAGCAGCTCCGGACTAGCGCAAGAGACCCAGTACTTC. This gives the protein CASSSGLAQETQYF.

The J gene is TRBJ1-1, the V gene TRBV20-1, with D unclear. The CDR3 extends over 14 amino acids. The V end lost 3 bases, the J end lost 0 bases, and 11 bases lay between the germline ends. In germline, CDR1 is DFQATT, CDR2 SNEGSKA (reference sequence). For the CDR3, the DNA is TGCAGTGCTAGTCACGCGGTAATGAACACTGAAGCTTTCTTT. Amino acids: CSASHAVMNTEAFF.

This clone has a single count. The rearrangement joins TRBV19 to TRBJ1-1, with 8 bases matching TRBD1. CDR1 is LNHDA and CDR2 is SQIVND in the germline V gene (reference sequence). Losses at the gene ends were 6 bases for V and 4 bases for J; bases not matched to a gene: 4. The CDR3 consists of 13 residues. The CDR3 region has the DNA TGTGCCAGTAGGGACAGGGTGATCACTGAAGCTTTCTTT. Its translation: CASRDRVITEAFF.

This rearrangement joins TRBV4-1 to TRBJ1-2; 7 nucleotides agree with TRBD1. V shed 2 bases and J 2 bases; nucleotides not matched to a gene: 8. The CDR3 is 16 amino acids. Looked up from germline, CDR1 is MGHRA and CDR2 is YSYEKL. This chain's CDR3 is CASSQPVTGFNYGYTF. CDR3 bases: TGCGCCAGCAGCCAACCAGTGACAGGGTTCAACTATGGCTACACCTTC.

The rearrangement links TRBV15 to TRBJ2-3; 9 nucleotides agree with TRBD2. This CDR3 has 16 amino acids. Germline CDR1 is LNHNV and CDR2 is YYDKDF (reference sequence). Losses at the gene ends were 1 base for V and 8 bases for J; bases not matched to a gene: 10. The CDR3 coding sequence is TGTGCCACCAGCAGAGGGGGTAGCGGGGGAGGAGGTACGCAGTATTTT. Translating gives CATSRGGSGGGGTQYF. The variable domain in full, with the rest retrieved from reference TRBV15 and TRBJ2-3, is DAMVIQNPRYQVTQFGKPVTLSCSQTLNHNVMYWYQQKSSQAPKLLFHYYDKDFNNEADTPDNFQSRRPNTSFCFLDIRSPGLGDTAMYLCATSRGGSGGGGTQYFGPGTRLTVL.

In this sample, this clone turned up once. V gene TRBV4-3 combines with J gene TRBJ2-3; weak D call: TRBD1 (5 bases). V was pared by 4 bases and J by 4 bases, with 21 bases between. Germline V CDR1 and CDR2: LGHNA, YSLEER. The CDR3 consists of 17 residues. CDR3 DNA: TGCGCCAGCAGCCGCCAACTTGGACAAGGCTCTCCAGATACGCAGTATTTT. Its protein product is CASSRQLGQGSPDTQYF.

The CDR3 here is CASSTGILDGYTF. CDR3 bases: TGTGCCAGCAGTACCGGGATCTTGGACGGCTACACCTTC. The J gene is TRBJ1-2, the V gene TRBV12-3 or TRBV12-4; D gene ambiguous. The CDR3 extends over 13 amino acids. V was trimmed by 5 bases and J by 8 bases, leaving 15 bases between them.

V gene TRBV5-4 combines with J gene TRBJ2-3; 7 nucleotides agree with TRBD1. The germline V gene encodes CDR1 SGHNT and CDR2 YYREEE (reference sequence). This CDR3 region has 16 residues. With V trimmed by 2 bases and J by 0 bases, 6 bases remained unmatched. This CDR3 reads CASSFLHRGSTDTQYF. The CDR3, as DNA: TGTGCCAGCAGCTTCCTCCACAGGGGAAGCACAGATACGCAGTATTTT.

The CDR3 bases are TGTGCCAGCAGCCACATCGACAGCCTCTATGGCTACACCTTC. This translates into CASSHIDSLYGYTF. The chain couples TRBV7-2 to TRBJ1-2; D might be TRBD1 (5 bases). Trimming removed 5 bases from V and 4 bases from J, with 14 bases in between. Looked up from germline, CDR1 is SGHTA and CDR2 is FQGNSA. The length of the CDR3 is 14 residues.

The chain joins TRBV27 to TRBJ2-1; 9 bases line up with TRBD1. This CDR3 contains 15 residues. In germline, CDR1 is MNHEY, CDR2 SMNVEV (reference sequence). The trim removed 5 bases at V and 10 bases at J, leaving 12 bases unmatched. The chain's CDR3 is CASSLGQGSHTEQFF. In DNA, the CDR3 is TGTGCCAGCAGTCTGGGACAGGGATCCCATACGGAGCAGTTCTTC.

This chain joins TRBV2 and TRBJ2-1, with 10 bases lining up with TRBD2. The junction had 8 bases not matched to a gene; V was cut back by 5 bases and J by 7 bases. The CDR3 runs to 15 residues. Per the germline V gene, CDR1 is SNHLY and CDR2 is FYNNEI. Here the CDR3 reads CASSSQGLASNEQFF. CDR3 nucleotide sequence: TGTGCCAGCAGTTCCCAGGGACTAGCGTCGAATGAGCAGTTCTTC.

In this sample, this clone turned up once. The CDR3 region is CASSQASTDSYNSPLHF. The CDR3 DNA sequence: TGCGCCAGCAGCCAAGCATCTACGGACAGCTATAATTCACCCCTCCACTTT. This rearrangement joins TRBV4-1 to TRBJ1-6, with D possibly matching TRBD1 (6 bases). Per the germline V gene, CDR1 is MGHRA and CDR2 is YSYEKL. The CDR3 runs 17 residues. With 1 base removed from V and 3 bases from J, the gap between germline ends came to 13 bases.

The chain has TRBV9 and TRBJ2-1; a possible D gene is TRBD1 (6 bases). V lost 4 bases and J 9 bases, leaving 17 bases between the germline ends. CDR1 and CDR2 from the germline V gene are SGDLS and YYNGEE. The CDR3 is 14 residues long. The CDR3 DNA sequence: TGTGCCAGCAGCCCCACAGGGACCACGCTTGAGCAGTTCTTC. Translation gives CASSPTGTTLEQFF.

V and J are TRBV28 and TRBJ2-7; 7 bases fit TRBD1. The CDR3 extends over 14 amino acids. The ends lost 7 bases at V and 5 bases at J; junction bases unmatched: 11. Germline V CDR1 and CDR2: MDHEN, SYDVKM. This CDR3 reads CASTPPTGRDEQYF. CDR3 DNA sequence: TGTGCCAGCACCCCCCCGACAGGGCGAGACGAGCAGTACTTC.

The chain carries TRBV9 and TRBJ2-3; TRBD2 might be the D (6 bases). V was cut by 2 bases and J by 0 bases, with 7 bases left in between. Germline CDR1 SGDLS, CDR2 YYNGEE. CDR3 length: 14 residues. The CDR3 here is CASSVSGSTDTQYF. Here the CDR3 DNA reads TGTGCCAGCAGCGTGAGCGGGAGCACAGATACGCAGTATTTT. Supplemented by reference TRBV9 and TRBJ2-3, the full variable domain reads DSGVTQTPKHLITATGQRVTLRCSPRSGDLSVYWYQQSLDQGLQFLIQYYNGEERAKGNILERFSAQQFPDLHSELNLSSLELGDSALYFCASSVSGSTDTQYFGPGTRLTVL.

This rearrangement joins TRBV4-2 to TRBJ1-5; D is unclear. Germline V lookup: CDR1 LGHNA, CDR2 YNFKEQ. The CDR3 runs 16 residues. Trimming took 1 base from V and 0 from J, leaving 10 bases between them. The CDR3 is CASSQVGGNSNQPQHF. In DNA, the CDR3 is TGTGCCAGCAGCCAAGTGGGAGGGAATAGCAATCAGCCCCAGCATTTT.

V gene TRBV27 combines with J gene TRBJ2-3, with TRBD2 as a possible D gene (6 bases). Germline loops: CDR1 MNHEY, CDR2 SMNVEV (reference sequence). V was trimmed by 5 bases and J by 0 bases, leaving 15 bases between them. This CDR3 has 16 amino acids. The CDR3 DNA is TGTGCCAGCAGTGCGGGACTGACGTCTAGCACAGATACGCAGTATTTT. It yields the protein CASSAGLTSSTDTQYF.

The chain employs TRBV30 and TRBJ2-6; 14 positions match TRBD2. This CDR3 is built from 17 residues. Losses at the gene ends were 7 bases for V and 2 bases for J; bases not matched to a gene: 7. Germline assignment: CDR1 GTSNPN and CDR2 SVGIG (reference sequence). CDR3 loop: CASGTSGGVAGANVLTF. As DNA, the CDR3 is TGTGCCTCAGGGACTAGCGGGGGAGTGGCTGGGGCCAACGTCCTGACTTTC.

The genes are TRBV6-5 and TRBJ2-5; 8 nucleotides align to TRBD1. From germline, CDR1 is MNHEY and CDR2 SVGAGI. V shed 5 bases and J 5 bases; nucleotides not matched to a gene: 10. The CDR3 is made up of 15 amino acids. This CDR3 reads CASSPDRGGVETQYF. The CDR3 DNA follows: TGTGCCAGCAGTCCAGACAGGGGTGGCGTGGAGACCCAGTACTTC.

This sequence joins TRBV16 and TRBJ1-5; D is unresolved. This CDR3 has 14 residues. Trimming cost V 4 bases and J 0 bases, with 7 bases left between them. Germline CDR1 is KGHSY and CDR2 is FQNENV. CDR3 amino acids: CASSRRNSNQPQHF. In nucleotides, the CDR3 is TGTGCCAGCAGCCGCAGGAATAGCAATCAGCCCCAGCATTTT. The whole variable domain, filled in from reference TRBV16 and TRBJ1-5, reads GEEVAQTPKHLVRGEGQKAKLYCAPIKGHSYVFWYQQVLKNEFKFLISFQNENVFDETGMPKERFSAKCLPNSPCSLEIQATKLEDSAVYFCASSRRNSNQPQHFGDGTRLSIL.

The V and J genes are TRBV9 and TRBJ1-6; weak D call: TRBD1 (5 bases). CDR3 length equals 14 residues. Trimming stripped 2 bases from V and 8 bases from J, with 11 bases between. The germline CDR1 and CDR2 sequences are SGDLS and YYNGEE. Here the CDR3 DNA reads TGTGCCAGCAGCGTCAGGGTACGGGATTCACCCCTCCACTTT. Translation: CASSVRVRDSPLHF.

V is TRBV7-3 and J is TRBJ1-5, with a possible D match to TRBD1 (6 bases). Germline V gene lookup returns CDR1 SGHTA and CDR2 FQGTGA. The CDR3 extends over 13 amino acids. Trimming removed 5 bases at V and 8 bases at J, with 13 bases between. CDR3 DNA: TGTGCCAGCAGCCACAGGGTTTGGGAGCCCCAGCATTTT. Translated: CASSHRVWEPQHF.

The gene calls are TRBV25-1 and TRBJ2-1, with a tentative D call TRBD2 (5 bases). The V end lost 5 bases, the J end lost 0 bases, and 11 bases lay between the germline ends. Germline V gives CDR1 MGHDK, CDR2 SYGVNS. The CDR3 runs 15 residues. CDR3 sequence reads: CASSFGLSSYNEQFF. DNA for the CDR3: TGTGCCAGCAGTTTTGGACTTTCCTCCTACAATGAGCAGTTCTTC.

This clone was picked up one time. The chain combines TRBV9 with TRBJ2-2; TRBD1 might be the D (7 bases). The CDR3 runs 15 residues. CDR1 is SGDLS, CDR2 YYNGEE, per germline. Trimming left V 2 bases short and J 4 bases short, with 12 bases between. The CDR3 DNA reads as TGTGCCAGCAGCGTGGGACAGACTAGCACCGGGGAGCTGTTTTTT. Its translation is CASSVGQTSTGELFF. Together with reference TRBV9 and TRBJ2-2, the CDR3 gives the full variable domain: DSGVTQTPKHLITATGQRVTLRCSPRSGDLSVYWYQQSLDQGLQFLIQYYNGEERAKGNILERFSAQQFPDLHSELNLSSLELGDSALYFCASSVGQTSTGELFFGEGSRLTVL.

Here the CDR3 DNA reads TGTGCCAGCAGCTTAATGTCTGGGACTAGGGCACATGAGCAGTTCTTC. Translated, it gives CASSLMSGTRAHEQFF. The V gene is TRBV7-2, the J gene TRBJ2-1; 8 bases match TRBD2. The CDR3 has 16 amino acids. Germline V gene lookup returns CDR1 SGHTA and CDR2 FQGNSA. V lost 2 bases to trimming and J lost 8 bases; unmatched junction nucleotides: 11.

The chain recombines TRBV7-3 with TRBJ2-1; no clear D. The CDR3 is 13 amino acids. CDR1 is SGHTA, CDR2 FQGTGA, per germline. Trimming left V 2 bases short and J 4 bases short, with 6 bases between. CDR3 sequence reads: CASSLGSYNEQFF. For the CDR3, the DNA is TGTGCCAGCAGCTTAGGCTCTTACAATGAGCAGTTCTTC.